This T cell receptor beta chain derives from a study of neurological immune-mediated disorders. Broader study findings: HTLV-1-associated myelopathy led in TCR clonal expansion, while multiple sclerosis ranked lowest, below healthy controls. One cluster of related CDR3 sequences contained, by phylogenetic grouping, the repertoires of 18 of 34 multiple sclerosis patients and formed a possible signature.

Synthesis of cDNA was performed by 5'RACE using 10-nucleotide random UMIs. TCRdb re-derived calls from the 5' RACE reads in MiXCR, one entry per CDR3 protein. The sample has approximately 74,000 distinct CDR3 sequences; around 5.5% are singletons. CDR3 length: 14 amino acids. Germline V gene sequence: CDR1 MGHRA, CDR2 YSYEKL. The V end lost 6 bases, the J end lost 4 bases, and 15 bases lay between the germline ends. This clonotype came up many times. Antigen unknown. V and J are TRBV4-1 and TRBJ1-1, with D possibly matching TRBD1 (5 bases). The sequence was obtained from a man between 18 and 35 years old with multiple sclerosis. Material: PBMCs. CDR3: CASSPNGGVTEAFF. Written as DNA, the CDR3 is TGCGCCAGCAGTCCGAATGGGGGGGTCACTGAAGCTTTCTTT.